Listed here is a single T cell receptor (beta chain). There are many counts of this clonotype. No cognate antigen has been identified for it. No per-base quality is available; no much larger clone lies one base away. The source of the sample is a study of identical twins (dated by TCRdb to 2016 to 2017). At the level of the whole study: TCR alpha and beta repertoires from monozygotic twins, unrelated adults of various ages and cord blood were deep-sequenced to test whether fetal clonotypes persist. Replicate twin experiments were performed at different times using different library preparation protocols to rule out contamination.

Every donor in the study was a healthy Caucasian. Three pairs of female monozygotic twins, all aged roughly 18 to 29 years, were included in the twin cohort. The RNA used for TCR libraries was isolated from peripheral blood mononuclear cells. The cysteine opens and the phenylalanine closes a CDR3 of 14 amino acids. Just the 42-base CDR3 DNA is kept, in frame starting at base 1. V loses 6 bases, J loses 7 bases, and the germline ends lie 18 bases apart. Taken from the germline V gene, the CDR1 and CDR2 loops are SQVTM and ANQGSEA. Library generation was performed with 5' RACE. TCRdb lists the instrument as Illumina HiSeq 2000. A universal primer binding site was introduced by template switching, and a unique molecular identifier was present in the final cDNA, enabling accurate counting of TCR cDNA molecules. Specific primers in the conserved constant-segment region were used to synthesize first-strand cDNA for TCR alpha and beta chains. To control for contamination, every cDNA library carried two barcodes: a SMART-Mk sample barcode plus Illumina barcodes. TruSeq adapter sequences along with Illumina sample barcodes were introduced in two successive PCR steps. The TCR alpha and beta cDNA libraries were sequenced on the Illumina HiSeq platform using custom primers. Concerning the study's data processing: MiGEC was used to process raw reads and extract unique molecular identifiers, and MiXCR was used to find CDR3 positions. For each individual, recombination models were inferred using an EM algorithm with the repgenHMM and IGoR tools. The analysis of shared clonotypes was done with the tcR package in R, with sharing normalized by the product of cloneset sizes. To study raw recombination without the effects of thymic and clonal selection, out-of-frame nonproductive sequences were analyzed. TCRdb itself trimmed the public reads at Q25 with fastp, ran MiXCR and retained productive beta chains. Rows with a matching CDR3 protein are joined into one entry that keeps the most common DNA and genes. TCRdb's processing, not the study's, gives the V and J calls here. This sample gives about 700,000 distinct CDR3 sequences in total; 8.6% of them show up just once. The ten largest clonotypes hold around 0.95% of the sample.

Study-wide conclusions, independent of this receptor: The excess sharing between twins in beta out-of-frame sequences was weaker because fewer shared sequences reduced the signal-to-noise ratio. Compared with coincidental sharing between unrelated individuals, out-of-frame TCR alpha sequences shared between twins showed an excess of sequences with low generation probability. Abundant cord blood beta clonotypes had fewer insertions, young adult naive repertoires showed a similar but weaker trend, and memory repertoires showed no such trend. Zero-insertion analyses could be partly confounded by invariant T cells such as MAIT and iNKT, although diverse VJ usage argued against such confounding for most clonotypes. Because the same donors could not be followed over many years, the conclusions depended on cross-sectional statistical analysis. Out-of-frame TCR alpha sharing in monozygotic twins was systematically underestimated by recombination models, whereas sharing between unrelated individuals was in agreement with the recombination models.

These data were likewise used in another study, on yellow fever vaccine responses in identical twins. The second study also describes: According to the authors, the vaccine-induced T cell response in identical twins seemed to be partly convergent and partly specific to each individual. Focusing on identical twins, the study followed the T cell clones that responded to the vaccine, and did so with precision.

Here the chain combines TRBV29-1 and TRBJ1-4, with the D gene not confidently named. The TCR comes from a woman in her late teens or twenties in good health. Sequencing was carried out using PBMCs. In nucleotide form, the sequence is TGCAGCGTCGGAAGACTCGCTCCGGGTGAAAAACTGTTTTTT. The translation is CSVGRLAPGEKLFF.